These T cell receptor beta chains were read from a single sample in a study of CXCR3-negative and CXCR3-positive naive CD8 T cells. TCRdb re-analyzed the 5' RACE reads; it lists each CDR3 protein once, without DNA. The sample yields 100,000 to 150,000 distinct CDR3 sequences, of which the top ten take up 0.5% to 0.75%. Specimen: naive CXCR3+ CD8+ T cells from blood. The receptors originated from a human donor in good health. Some clones in this sample may be carry-over from other donors' samples. The CDR3 runs from the conserved cysteine through the conserved F or W. Fields, in order: V gene, J gene, CDR3 protein.

V: TRBV12-2
J: TRBJ1-2
CDR3: CASRSGGYGYTF

V: TRBV29-1
J: TRBJ1-1
CDR3: CSVGRATEAFF

V: TRBV18
J: TRBJ1-5
CDR3: CASSRDREDQPQHF

V: TRBV6-5
J: TRBJ2-7
CDR3: CASSPRAKSLMSYEQYF

V: TRBV29-1
J: TRBJ1-1
CDR3: CSVGVDRIIHTEAFF

V: TRBV15
J: TRBJ2-5
CDR3: CATSRDRGMARTQYF

V: TRBV3-1
J: TRBJ2-7
CDR3: CASSPYVGLAGDTSYEQYF

V: TRBV6-5
J: TRBJ2-2
CDR3: CASSRSRLANTGELFF

V: TRBV29-1
J: TRBJ2-5
CDR3: CSARGGGLSETQYF

V: TRBV29-1
J: TRBJ2-5
CDR3: CSVEVAGGQETQYF

V: TRBV19
J: TRBJ2-5
CDR3: CASSIDLETGGAETQYF

V: TRBV9
J: TRBJ2-5
CDR3: CASSAYDSQETQYF

V: TRBV29-1
J: TRBJ2-7
CDR3: CSVDSPLPSYEQYF

V: TRBV9
J: TRBJ1-3
CDR3: CASSEWGNTIYF

V: TRBV29-1
J: TRBJ2-4
CDR3: CSVASEGIKNIQYF

V: TRBV30
J: TRBJ1-1
CDR3: CAWSVSDSEAFF

V: TRBV15
J: TRBJ2-7
CDR3: CATSSKAEGTEQYF

V: TRBV4-2
J: TRBJ1-6
CDR3: CASSQDSFGTAYNSPLHF

V: TRBV6-1
J: TRBJ2-1
CDR3: CASSEDSFYNEQFF

V: TRBV6-1
J: TRBJ1-1
CDR3: CTTLVGLSTEAFF

V: TRBV7-3
J: TRBJ2-1
CDR3: CASSLTSAAYNEQFF

V: TRBV29-1
J: TRBJ2-7
CDR3: CSAAGTRYEQYF

V: TRBV7-9
J: TRBJ2-5
CDR3: CASSPPAEAGGPGTQYF

V: TRBV28
J: TRBJ2-1
CDR3: CASSFPASGGPYYNEQFF

V: TRBV2
J: TRBJ2-3
CDR3: CASSPLTGETGFSTDTQYF

V: TRBV29-1
J: TRBJ2-7
CDR3: CSVGKQGAPYEQYF

V: TRBV25-1
J: TRBJ2-7
CDR3: CASSPTLGPSYEQYF

V: TRBV5-1
J: TRBJ1-2
CDR3: CASSLYETGSYGYTF

V: TRBV30
J: TRBJ1-1
CDR3: CAWKGGTAAFF

V: TRBV4-3
J: TRBJ2-1
CDR3: CASSQVTGNEQFF

V: TRBV7-6
J: TRBJ2-2
CDR3: CASAKRSNTGELFF

V: TRBV19
J: TRBJ2-7
CDR3: CASSPDPDEQYF

V: TRBV28
J: TRBJ2-3
CDR3: CASSEQGDTDTQYF

V: TRBV7-3
J: TRBJ2-1
CDR3: CASSSRDREVKFF

V: TRBV6-6
J: TRBJ2-7
CDR3: CASSPGVSGVYEQYF

V: TRBV14
J: TRBJ1-5
CDR3: CASSQGTASNQPQHF

V: TRBV6-5
J: TRBJ2-2
CDR3: CASSWTVGLNTGELFF

V: TRBV20-1
J: TRBJ2-7
CDR3: CSARGVRLDEQYF

V: TRBV28
J: TRBJ1-5
CDR3: CASSLNSNQPQHF

V: TRBV4-1
J: TRBJ2-3
CDR3: CASSQRRDTRTDTQYF

V: TRBV4-3
J: TRBJ1-4
CDR3: CASSQGQSPANEKLFF

V: TRBV29-1
J: TRBJ2-7
CDR3: CSVGASVSGNEQYF

V: TRBV3-1
J: TRBJ2-5
CDR3: CASSEQNQETQYF

V: TRBV4-1
J: TRBJ2-1
CDR3: CASSQQHPGQREQFF

V: TRBV28
J: TRBJ2-5
CDR3: CASSLEGSRETQYF

V: TRBV25-1
J: TRBJ1-1
CDR3: CASSDPGTGRTEAFF

V: TRBV29-1
J: TRBJ1-3
CDR3: CSVLLIDEQYGNTIYF

V: TRBV10-2
J: TRBJ2-7
CDR3: CASSGGLTYEQYF

V: TRBV4-1
J: TRBJ1-1
CDR3: CASSQDGWDLMNTEAFF

V: TRBV7-9
J: TRBJ1-1
CDR3: CASSLVAGGGTEAFF

V: TRBV10-3
J: TRBJ1-5
CDR3: CAIILRRQPQHF

V: TRBV30
J: TRBJ2-7
CDR3: CAWMGVGSPYEQYF

V: TRBV9
J: TRBJ2-7
CDR3: CASSVDSGGSYEQYF

V: TRBV30
J: TRBJ1-1
CDR3: CAWSVVRNTEAFF

V: TRBV2
J: TRBJ2-1
CDR3: CAEGRASSYNEQFF

V: TRBV2
J: TRBJ2-7
CDR3: CASSETGADEQYF

V: TRBV7-2
J: TRBJ1-2
CDR3: CASSLAQGADNGYTF

V: TRBV14
J: TRBJ2-3
CDR3: CASSQGTSGSSADTQYF

V: TRBV10-3
J: TRBJ2-3
CDR3: CAISDGQGAVTQYF